The next 30 T cell receptor beta chains were all read from a single sample in a study of blood T cells in healthy people across ages. Next came a second PCR, run for about 6 to 11 cycles, which used a sample-barcoded 5' primer along with a J-beta primer mix. In TCRdb, the 5' RACE reads were re-called with MiXCR into one record per CDR3 protein. The sample lists around 1.1 million distinct CDR3 sequences; more than 30% were seen once. The sample was blood. The source of these receptors is a man aged 18 to 29 in good health.

V usage is TRBV7-3 and J usage is TRBJ2-1, with no clear D. This CDR3 has 14 amino acids. Trimming stripped 3 bases from V and 6 bases from J, with 12 bases between. Per the germline V gene, CDR1 is SGHTA and CDR2 is FQGTGA. The CDR3 here is CASSLVEGINEQFF. As DNA, the CDR3 is TGTGCCAGCAGCTTGGTGGAAGGGATCAATGAGCAGTTCTTC.

Only a few counts were recorded for this clonotype. The chain employs TRBV7-2 and TRBJ2-2, with 7 bases fitting TRBD1. CDR1 is SGHTA, CDR2 FQGNSA, per germline. CDR3 length: 13 amino acids. V was pared by 8 bases and J by 3 bases, with 3 bases of the junction left unmatched. CDR3 sequence reads: CASHRGDTGELFF. CDR3 nucleotides: TGTGCCAGCCACAGGGGAGACACCGGGGAGCTGTTTTTT.

V and J are TRBV20-1 and TRBJ1-4; 7 nucleotides agree with TRBD1. The CDR3 covers 13 residues. With 5 bases clipped from V and 7 bases from J, the junction kept 7 bases outside the gene matches. Germline loops: CDR1 DFQATT, CDR2 SNEGSKA (reference sequence). The CDR3 sequence: CSAGPGGGEKLFF. CDR3 coding DNA: TGCAGTGCTGGGCCAGGGGGAGGTGAAAAACTGTTTTTT.

This clonotype was observed at least ten times. The rearrangement links TRBV9 to TRBJ2-5; D remains unclear. Germline assignment: CDR1 SGDLS and CDR2 YYNGEE. The CDR3 consists of 11 residues. V was pared by 3 bases and J by 4 bases, with 4 bases between. The CDR3 loop is CASSAGETQYF. CDR3 sequence (DNA): TGTGCCAGCAGCGCCGGAGAGACCCAGTACTTC.

This sequence joins TRBV20-1 and TRBJ2-1; tentatively, D is TRBD1 or TRBD2 (5 bases each). V gave up 5 bases and J gave up 8 bases, with 22 bases separating them. From germline, CDR1 is DFQATT and CDR2 SNEGSKA (reference sequence). The CDR3 runs 15 residues. The CDR3 protein is CSAYRLGGIPDEQFF. Written as DNA, the CDR3 is TGCAGTGCTTACCGACTTGGGGGAATCCCAGATGAGCAGTTCTTC.

The rearrangement links TRBV7-2 to TRBJ2-2, with TRBD2 as a possible D gene (6 bases). The CDR3 totals 14 residues. CDR1 SGHTA and CDR2 FQGNSA come from the germline V gene. Trimming pared 4 bases from V and 5 bases from J, leaving 11 bases between. The CDR3 region is CASSSGTATGELFF. CDR3 DNA sequence: TGTGCCAGCAGCTCAGGGACTGCTACCGGGGAGCTGTTTTTT.

This clonotype was observed many times. This chain uses TRBV7-2 with TRBJ1-2, with D maybe TRBD1 (6 bases). V lost 3 bases and J 4 bases, leaving 15 bases between the germline ends. The CDR3 has 15 amino acids. Looked up from germline, CDR1 is SGHTA and CDR2 is FQGNSA. The CDR3 sequence: CASSFTGTRSYGYTF. As DNA, the CDR3 is TGTGCCAGCAGCTTCACCGGGACACGTTCCTATGGCTACACCTTC.

This sequence joins TRBV4-3 and TRBJ2-3, with TRBD1 identical over 8 bases. CDR3 length: 18 residues. J gave up 3 bases and V 1 base, and 12 bases lay outside the gene matches. Germline-derived CDR1 and CDR2 are LGHNA and YSLEER. CDR3 coding DNA: TGCGCCAGCAGCCAAGGGGTCCCGGACAGGGTCACGACAGATACGCAGTATTTT. This gives the protein CASSQGVPDRVTTDTQYF.

V usage is TRBV2 and J usage is TRBJ1-1; 7 nucleotides align to TRBD1. V shed 11 bases, J shed 1 base, and the junction held 7 bases outside the gene matches. Looked up from germline, CDR1 is SNHLY and CDR2 is FYNNEI. This CDR3 has 13 residues. The CDR3 nucleotides are TGTGCCGGCGGGACAGACGAGAACACTGAAGCTTTCTTT. This encodes CAGGTDENTEAFF. Full variable domain (outside the CDR3, taken from reference TRBV2 and TRBJ1-1): EPEVTQTPSHQVTQMGQEVILRCVPISNHLYFYWYRQILGQKVEFLVSFYNNEISEKSEIFDDQFSVERPDGSNFTLKIRSTKLEDSAMYFCAGGTDENTEAFFGQGTRLTVV.

The chain links TRBV6-2 or TRBV6-3 to TRBJ1-1; D is unclear. This CDR3 spans 11 amino acids. Germline V lookup: CDR1 MNHEY, CDR2 SVGEGT. V lost 2 bases and J lost 12, with 10 bases in between. The CDR3 sequence is CASSYPSETFF. The CDR3 nucleotides read TGTGCCAGCAGTTACCCCTCGGAGACTTTCTTT.

In the case of this clonotype: An end of the junction does not agree with germline; a read error may underlie this. The chain recombines TRBV12-3 or TRBV12-4 with TRBJ1-2; D not resolved. The CDR3 spans 12 residues. CDR3 amino acids: CAGSAQEGGYTF. CDR3 in DNA: TGTGCCGGCAGCGCCCAGGAGGGTGGCTACACCTTC.

This clonotype was recorded once. V and J are TRBV5-6 and TRBJ2-3; D unclear. V was clipped by 7 bases and J by 1 base, with 13 bases between them. The germline V gene has CDR1 SGHDT and CDR2 YYEEEE. The CDR3 spans 14 residues. CDR3 in amino acids: CASVWSPGTDTQYF. CDR3 coding DNA: TGTGCCAGCGTCTGGAGTCCAGGCACAGATACGCAGTATTTT.

The V call is TRBV6-2 or TRBV6-3, the J call TRBJ1-2; no clear D gene. The CDR3 spans 12 residues. Germline V gene lookup returns CDR1 MNHEY and CDR2 SVGEGT. Trimming stripped 9 bases from V and 3 bases from J, with 11 bases between. The CDR3 loop reads CASKPVDYGYTF. DNA of the CDR3: TGTGCCAGTAAGCCGGTGGACTATGGCTACACCTTC.

This clonotype has only a few counts. This chain uses TRBV5-1 with TRBJ2-7; D is ambiguous. The CDR3 runs to 15 residues. Trimming removed 0 bases at V and 0 bases at J, with 10 bases between. The germline V gene has CDR1 SGHRS and CDR2 YFSETQ. The CDR3 coding sequence is TGCGCCAGCAGCTTGGAGGTGCAGGTCTCCTACGAGCAGTACTTC. It encodes CASSLEVQVSYEQYF.

The sample holds one count of this clonotype. The junction and the germline gene differ at one end; a read error may be behind it. The rearrangement links TRBV4-3 to TRBJ2-1; the match to TRBD1 covers 7 bases. CDR3 length: 17 residues. Germline loops: CDR1 LGHNA, CDR2 YSLEER. The CDR3 spells CASSQEWQDRRYNERFF. In DNA form, the CDR3 reads TGCGCCAGCAGCCAAGAGTGGCAGGACAGGCGTTACAATGAGCGGTTCTTC.

V usage is TRBV5-5 and J usage is TRBJ2-6; D gene uncertain. CDR1 and CDR2 (germline): SGHKS, YYEKEE (reference sequence). V lost 0 bases to trimming and J lost 1 base, with 8 bases between them. The CDR3 contains 16 residues. The CDR3, as DNA: TGTGCCAGCAGCTTGGGACGGCCATCTGGGGCCAACGTCCTGACTTTC. It is translated as CASSLGRPSGANVLTF.

This clonotype was counted only a few times. V and J are TRBV29-1 and TRBJ2-3; TRBD1 matches 7 bases. Unmatched junction bases numbered 3, after V lost 6 bases and J lost 0 bases. Germline CDR1 is SQVTM and CDR2 is ANQGSEA. The CDR3 covers 13 residues. The CDR3 is CSVGQYSTDTQYF. For the CDR3, the DNA is TGCAGCGTGGGACAGTACAGCACAGATACGCAGTATTTT.

The V call is TRBV20-1, the J call TRBJ1-5, with D perhaps matching TRBD1 (5 bases). V was pared by 2 bases and J by 7 bases, with 12 bases between. Germline V gives CDR1 DFQATT, CDR2 SNEGSKA (reference sequence). The CDR3 extends over 13 amino acids. DNA of the CDR3: TGCAGTGCTAGACCTTATCGGGGGCAGCCCCAGCATTTT. Translated, it gives CSARPYRGQPQHF.

In its sample, this clonotype was seen a few times. In nucleotides, the CDR3 is TGCAGTGCTAGAGCCAGCGGGACAGATTTTGGCTACACCTTC. Amino acid sequence: CSARASGTDFGYTF. J is TRBJ1-2 and V is TRBV20-1, with 7 bases identical to TRBD1. The CDR3 sequence is 14 residues long. J was trimmed by 7 bases and V by 1 base; bases with no gene match: 9. Germline V gene lookup returns CDR1 DFQATT and CDR2 SNEGSKA (reference sequence).

The CDR3 DNA sequence: TGTGCCAGCAGCTTCTCTAGCGGGGGAAACAATGAGCAGTTCTTC. Translated, it gives CASSFSSGGNNEQFF. This chain links TRBV5-5 with TRBJ2-1; 10 bases align to TRBD2. Unmatched junction bases numbered 4, after V lost 2 bases and J lost 5 bases. The CDR3 loop spans 15 amino acids. Germline loops: CDR1 SGHKS, CDR2 YYEKEE (reference sequence).

The rearrangement joins TRBV29-1 to TRBJ2-5; D is undetermined. The J call is doubtful: the DNA matches TRBJ2-7 better. The CDR3 has 13 residues. CDR1 is SQVTM, CDR2 ANQGSEA, per germline. The CDR3 region has the DNA TGCAGCGTTGAGTCCGAGAACCCCTACGAGCAGTACTTC. As protein: CSVESENPYEQYF.

The chain joins TRBV7-2 to TRBJ1-3, with 10 bases lining up with TRBD1. Germline CDR1 reads SGHTA; CDR2 reads FQGNSA. V dropped 1 base and J dropped 4; count of bases not matched to a gene: 4. CDR3 length equals 16 residues. CDR3 DNA: TGTGCCAGCAGCTTAGGACAGGGGGCTTTCGGAAACACCATATATTTT. It yields the protein CASSLGQGAFGNTIYF.

This clonotype was picked up one time. The gene calls are TRBV5-1 and TRBJ1-4; D perhaps matches TRBD1 (5 bases). The CDR3 sequence is 16 residues long. CDR1 SGHRS and CDR2 YFSETQ come from the germline V gene. V was trimmed by 4 bases and J by 7 bases, leaving 20 bases between them. The CDR3 nucleotides read TGCGCCAGCAGCGACGGGACCCTCGGTCCGGGTGAAAAACTGTTTTTT. This codes for CASSDGTLGPGEKLFF.

CDR3 DNA: TGCGCCAGCAGCTTGGCCAGTCAGGGGTACACTGAAGCTTTCTTT. It is translated as CASSLASQGYTEAFF. The rearrangement uses TRBV5-1 and TRBJ1-1, with D possibly being TRBD1 (6 bases). Germline loops: CDR1 SGHRS, CDR2 YFSETQ. V lost 0 bases and J 3 bases, leaving 12 bases between the germline ends. The length of the CDR3 is 15 residues.

The chain combines TRBV25-1 with TRBJ1-4; D call uncertain. Looked up from germline, CDR1 is MGHDK and CDR2 is SYGVNS. Trimming took 4 bases from V and 6 from J, leaving 18 bases between them. The CDR3 is made up of 16 amino acids. The CDR3 spells CASSALEGGRDEKLFF. In nucleotides, the CDR3 is TGTGCCAGCAGTGCCCTAGAGGGCGGGAGAGATGAAAAACTGTTTTTT.

The chain carries TRBV7-2 and TRBJ1-4; 7 bases align to TRBD1. Germline V lookup: CDR1 SGHTA, CDR2 FQGNSA. The CDR3 length is 16 residues. V was pared by 5 bases and J by 3 bases, with 9 bases of the junction left unmatched. The CDR3 loop reads CASSEKTGWANEKLFF. In DNA, the CDR3 is TGTGCCAGCAGCGAAAAGACAGGGTGGGCTAATGAAAAACTGTTTTTT.

V and J are TRBV30 and TRBJ1-1; D unclear. CDR3 length: 12 residues. The V end lost 5 bases, the J end lost 3 bases, and 10 bases lay between the germline ends. The germline V gene has CDR1 GTSNPN and CDR2 SVGIG (reference sequence). CDR3: CAWLSRDTEAFF. Here the CDR3 DNA reads TGTGCCTGGTTGTCGAGGGACACTGAAGCTTTCTTT. Drawing the rest from reference TRBV30 and TRBJ1-1, the complete variable domain is SQTIHQWPATLVQPVGSPLSLECTVEGTSNPNLYWYRQAAGRGLQLLFYSVGIGQISSEVPQNLSASRPQDRQFILSSKKLLLSDSGFYLCAWLSRDTEAFFGQGTRLTVV.

The V call is TRBV20-1, the J call TRBJ2-3; tentatively, D is TRBD2 (6 bases). Between the trimmed V and J ends, which lost 2 bases and 1 base, there was a span of 19 bases. Germline CDR1 and CDR2: DFQATT and SNEGSKA (reference sequence). The CDR3 contains 17 residues. The CDR3 DNA reads as TGCAGTGCTAGACCACTTGGAGGGGATTCCGGCACAGATACGCAGTATTTT. The encoded protein is CSARPLGGDSGTDTQYF.

The CDR3 nucleotides read TGCGCCAGCAGCCAAGTGAGAGCGGGGGTCCCGAACACCGGGGAGCTGTTTTTT. This sequence encodes CASSQVRAGVPNTGELFF. The chain is built from TRBV4-1 and TRBJ2-2; 8 nucleotides line up with TRBD2. The V and J ends lost 1 base and 0 bases, in that order; junction bases with no gene match: 7. The CDR3 has 18 residues. Germline lookup yields CDR1 MGHRA and CDR2 YSYEKL.

V usage is TRBV7-8 and J usage is TRBJ1-1, with 11 bases that match TRBD1. The V segment lost 2 bases and the J segment 11 bases; nucleotides outside the gene matches: 1. The germline CDR1 and CDR2 sequences are SGHVS and FQNEAQ. The CDR3 runs 12 residues. CDR3 in amino acids: CASSLRDRGAFF. The CDR3 DNA is TGTGCCAGCAGCTTACGGGACAGGGGGGCTTTCTTT.